Below are 12 T cell receptor beta chains sequenced from a single sample in a study of early T cells in non-severe SARS-CoV-2 infection (dated by TCRdb to the early 2020s). The library was produced with 5' RACE. Reads for this sample came from a NextSeq 500. The raw public data were reprocessed by TCRdb itself: fastp quality trimming at Q25, MiXCR clonotype calling, in-frame beta chains only. Every CDR3 protein is listed once, alongside the most common genes and DNA of its rows. The sample contains about 81,000 distinct CDR3 sequences, 14% of them found a single time. The top ten hold approximately 11% of the sample. Source material: whole blood. These receptors all stem from an adult who was a healthcare worker with PCR-confirmed SARS-CoV-2 infection or an uninfected control (not recorded which).

This sequence joins TRBV7-6 and TRBJ1-1; D ambiguous. From germline, CDR1 is SGHVS and CDR2 FNYEAQ. The CDR3 contains 13 residues. V lost 5 bases to trimming and J lost 0 bases, with 7 bases between them. The CDR3 region is CASSAGLNTEAFF. Written as DNA, the CDR3 is TGTGCCAGCAGCGCAGGACTGAACACTGAAGCTTTCTTT.

This clonotype was counted a few times. The V gene is TRBV28, the J gene TRBJ1-1, with 7 bases matching TRBD1. The CDR3 runs 11 residues. Trimming at V came to 6 bases and at J to 11 bases, leaving 6 bases not matched to a gene. Germline CDR1 is MDHEN and CDR2 is SYDVKM. Here the CDR3 DNA reads TGTGCCAGCAGCAAACAGGGGAGGGCTTTCTTT. Translated: CASSKQGRAFF.

This clonotype was counted between two and nine times. The chain uses TRBV18 and TRBJ2-2; 13 bases match TRBD2. V lost 6 bases and J lost 0; bases outside the gene matches: 7. Looked up from germline, CDR1 is KGHSH and CDR2 is LQKENI. CDR3 size: 18 residues. The CDR3 nucleotides read TGTGCCAGCTCCAGGACTAGCGGGGGAGCTACGAACACCGGGGAGCTGTTTTTT. It codes for CASSRTSGGATNTGELFF. Filled out from reference TRBV18 and TRBJ2-2, the complete variable domain reads NAGVMQNPRHLVRRRGQEARLRCSPMKGHSHVYWYRQLPEEGLKFMVYLQKENIIDESGMPKERFSAEFPKEGPSILRIQQVVRGDSAAYFCASSRTSGGATNTGELFFGEGSRLTVL.

The chain carries TRBV25-1 and TRBJ1-4; D gene uncertain. This CDR3 spans 12 amino acids. Germline-derived CDR1 and CDR2 are MGHDK and SYGVNS. Trimming removed 2 bases at V and 3 bases at J, with 1 base between. The DNA for the CDR3 is TGTGCCAGCAGTGAAGCTAATGAAAAACTGTTTTTT. It translates to CASSEANEKLFF.

This rearrangement joins TRBV4-3 to TRBJ1-2; D is unclear. The V and J ends lost 4 bases and 2 bases respectively, with 8 bases between them. Germline values: CDR1 LGHNA, CDR2 YSLEER. This CDR3 region has 13 residues. The CDR3 DNA follows: TGCGCCAGCAGCCCCTACGTCAACTATGGCTACACCTTC. The encoded protein is CASSPYVNYGYTF.

CDR3 DNA: TGTGCCAGTAGTACTCAAGCCCTACTAGCCAAAAACATTCAGTACTTC. This sequence encodes CASSTQALLAKNIQYF. This rearrangement joins TRBV19 to TRBJ2-4; D call uncertain. V was pared by 4 bases and J by 0 bases, with 13 bases between. The germline V gene has CDR1 LNHDA and CDR2 SQIVND (reference sequence). The CDR3 is 16 amino acids.

The CDR3 DNA reads as TGCGCCAGCAGGAGCGGCGGGGGACGCACAGATACGCAGTATTTT. Its protein is CASRSGGGRTDTQYF. V usage is TRBV5-1 and J usage is TRBJ2-3; TRBD2 matches 7 bases. The germline V gene has CDR1 SGHRS and CDR2 YFSETQ. This CDR3 comprises 15 residues. V shed 5 bases, J shed 1 base, and the junction held 7 bases outside the gene matches.

At least ten counts were recorded for this clonotype. The chain carries TRBV7-2 and TRBJ1-2, with D unresolved. CDR1 is SGHTA, CDR2 FQGNSA, per germline. Deletions cut 2 bases from V and 3 bases from J, with 10 bases between. The CDR3 is made up of 14 amino acids. CDR3 region: CASSLSAADYGYTF. DNA for the CDR3: TGTGCCAGCAGCTTAAGCGCGGCGGACTATGGCTACACCTTC.

The chain has TRBV12-3 or TRBV12-4 and TRBJ2-7; the D is unclear. V was clipped by 6 bases and J by 0 bases, with 12 bases between them. The CDR3 covers 14 residues. The CDR3: CASSQVGSSYEQYF. The CDR3 bases are TGTGCCAGCAGCCAGGTGGGCAGCTCCTACGAGCAGTACTTC.

This clonotype was observed many times. The DNA of the CDR3 is TGTGCCAGCACCCGAGGGCAGGAGAACACCGGGGAGCTGTTTTTT. Protein product: CASTRGQENTGELFF. The rearrangement joins TRBV9 to TRBJ2-2; tentatively, D is TRBD2 (5 bases). Per the germline V gene, CDR1 is SGDLS and CDR2 is YYNGEE. The CDR3 contains 15 residues. Trimming took off 6 bases at V and 1 base at J, with 13 bases between the two ends.

The sample holds a few counts of this clonotype. The rearrangement uses TRBV21-1 and TRBJ2-4; the table assigns TRBD2, which was not confirmed against the DNA. TRBV21-1 corresponds to a pseudogene. The CDR3 is made up of 14 amino acids. The CDR3 sequence is CASSKEWEGCIQYF. The CDR3 DNA reads TGTGCCAGCAGCAAAGAATGGGAGGGATGCATTCAGTACTTC.

In its sample, this clonotype was seen many times. This chain links TRBV29-1 with TRBJ2-5; 11 nucleotides match TRBD2. The junction had 3 bases not matched to a gene; V was cut back by 3 bases and J by 6 bases. Germline CDR1 SQVTM, CDR2 ANQGSEA. The CDR3 length is 13 residues. CDR3 in DNA: TGCAGCGTTGATACTAGCGGGGGAAAGACCCAGTACTTC. Its protein is CSVDTSGGKTQYF.